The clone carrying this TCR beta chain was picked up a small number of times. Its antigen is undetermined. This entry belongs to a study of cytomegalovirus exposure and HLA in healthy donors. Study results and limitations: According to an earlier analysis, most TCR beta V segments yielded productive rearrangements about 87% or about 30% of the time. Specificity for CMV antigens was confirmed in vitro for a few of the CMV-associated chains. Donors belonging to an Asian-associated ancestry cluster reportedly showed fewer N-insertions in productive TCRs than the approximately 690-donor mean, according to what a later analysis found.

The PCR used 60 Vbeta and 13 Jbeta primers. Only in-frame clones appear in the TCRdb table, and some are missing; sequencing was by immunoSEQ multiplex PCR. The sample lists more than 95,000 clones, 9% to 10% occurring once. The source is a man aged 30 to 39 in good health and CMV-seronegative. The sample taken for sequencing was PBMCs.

The CDR3, as DNA: TGCGCCAGCAGCTTGGATCTTAGCGGGAGGGGAAGCTCCTACGAGCAGTACTTC. Its protein product is CASSLDLSGRGSSYEQYF. V usage is TRBV5-1 and J usage is TRBJ2-7, with TRBD2 matching 11 bases. CDR3 length: 18 amino acids. The V and J ends lost 0 bases and 0 bases, in that order; junction bases with no gene match: 8. Germline assignment: CDR1 SGHRS and CDR2 YFSETQ.